This T cell receptor beta chain derives from a study of identical twins. As for this clonotype: The antigen remains undetermined. At one end the junction does not follow the germline gene, possibly because of a read error.

Through template switching, a universal primer site was introduced, and the cDNA contained unique molecular identifiers. TCRdb re-derived calls from the 5' RACE reads in MiXCR, one entry per CDR3 protein. This sample has around 240,000 distinct CDR3 sequences, with 10% to 13% found just once. Study observations and caveats: The authors noted that invariant MAIT and iNKT cells could partly confound zero-insertion analyses.

This CDR3 region has 15 residues. The germline V gene has CDR1 LGHNA and CDR2 YSLEER. Sequencing was performed on memory T cells sorted from blood. The clonotype comes from a man in his forties or fifties in good health. This chain links TRBV4-3 with TRBJ2-3, with D possibly being TRBD2 (6 bases). CDR3 loop: CASSQTNQRLDPQYF. The CDR3 DNA sequence: TGCGCCAGCAGCCAAACCAATCAAAGACTAGATCCGCAGTATTTT.